The T cell receptor beta chain described here comes from a study of cytomegalovirus exposure and HLA in healthy donors. General study findings and limits: Relative to equally common others, HLA-associated TCR beta chains showed greater clonal expansion in a later analysis.

Worth noting for this clone: Its cognate antigen is unknown.

Germline CDR1 and CDR2: KGHSH and LQKENI. V lost 2 bases and J 2 bases, leaving 12 bases between the germline ends. The CDR3 consists of 15 residues. This PCR relied on a set of 60 Vbeta primers and 13 Jbeta primers. Sequencing used immunoSEQ multiplex PCR; TCRdb keeps in-frame clones, though not all of them. The sample lists about 190,000 clones, over 60% occurring once. The specimen sequenced was PBMCs. The V gene is TRBV18, the J gene TRBJ2-5; D is perhaps TRBD2 (6 bases). This receptor was taken from a man aged 25 to 40 in good health and CMV-seropositive. The CDR3 nucleotides are TGTGCCAGCTCACCAACGCGGGGCTATCAAGAGACCCAGTACTTC. It is translated as CASSPTRGYQETQYF.